The 11 T cell receptor beta chains given below trace back to one sample, sequenced in a study of blood T cell repertoires in COVID-19. This table comes from immunoSEQ multiplex PCR, and its TCRdb copy is limited to in-frame clones, with some not included. Of roughly 200,000 clones detected, 75% to 90% appear once; the ten largest clones hold approximately 2.2%. Specimen: PBMCs or T cells enriched from blood (not recorded which). The receptors shown here come from a woman aged 25 to 39 who had recovered from COVID-19.

The rearrangement links TRBV7-6 to TRBJ1-1; possibly TRBD1 for D (6 bases). There are 13 residues in the CDR3. V gave up 5 bases and J gave up 9 bases, with 16 bases separating them. The V gene's germline CDR1 is SGHVS and CDR2 FNYEAQ. The CDR3, as DNA: TGTGCCAGCAGCGCCGAGGTTGGGGGCAAAGCTTTCTTT. It translates to CASSAEVGGKAFF.

The V gene is TRBV18, the J gene TRBJ1-1, with a weak D call TRBD1 (6 bases). With 6 bases removed from V and 3 bases from J, the gap between germline ends came to 14 bases. Germline loops: CDR1 KGHSH, CDR2 LQKENI. The CDR3 length is 14 residues. CDR3 residues: CASSPDSQHTEAFF. The CDR3 DNA is TGTGCCAGCTCGCCGGACAGCCAACACACTGAAGCTTTCTTT.

The chain has TRBV9 and TRBJ2-7, with 10 bases matching TRBD2. This CDR3 is 15 amino acids long. Germline CDR1 is SGDLS and CDR2 is YYNGEE. With 3 bases clipped from V and 1 base from J, the junction kept 4 bases outside the gene matches. The CDR3 region is CASSASGLASYEQYF. The CDR3 DNA reads as TGTGCCAGCAGCGCTTCGGGACTAGCGTCCTACGAGCAGTACTTC.

V and J are TRBV5-1 and TRBJ1-4; D possibly corresponds to TRBD1 (5 bases). The ends were cut back, 3 bases at V and 3 bases at J, with 12 bases in the middle. The CDR3 loop spans 15 amino acids. Germline V CDR1 and CDR2: SGHRS, YFSETQ. The CDR3 protein is CASSYFPGSNEKLFF. The CDR3 bases are TGCGCCAGCAGCTATTTCCCAGGGTCTAATGAAAAACTGTTTTTT.

The chain has TRBV6-2 or TRBV6-3 and TRBJ2-1; the match to TRBD1 covers 11 bases. V was clipped by 6 bases and J by 7 bases; unmatched bases: 11. The CDR3 has 16 residues. From germline, CDR1 is MNHEY and CDR2 SVGEGT. In DNA form, the CDR3 reads TGTGCCAGCAGCTCCTCCGGGACAGGGGGTAGGAATGAGCAGTTCTTC. Protein sequence: CASSSSGTGGRNEQFF.

This clone was seen once. The chain uses TRBV19 and TRBJ2-7, with TRBD1 as a possible D gene (6 bases). V lost 7 bases, J lost 2 bases, and 15 bases lay in between. CDR3 size: 14 residues. Germline values: CDR1 LNHDA, CDR2 SQIVND (reference sequence). In DNA, the CDR3 is TGTGCCAGTACCCCGACAGGACCCCCCTACGAGCAGTACTTC. This encodes CASTPTGPPYEQYF.

The chain carries TRBV19 and TRBJ1-3; 9 positions match TRBD1. The germline V gene has CDR1 LNHDA and CDR2 SQIVND (reference sequence). Losses at the gene ends were 5 bases for V and 2 bases for J; bases not matched to a gene: 7. The CDR3 spans 16 residues. The CDR3, as DNA: TGTGCCAGTAGTTCTGGACAGGGGCGGACTGGAAACACCATATATTTT. Residues: CASSSGQGRTGNTIYF. The full variable domain, in which reference TRBV19 and TRBJ1-3 provide the parts outside the CDR3, is DGGITQSPKYLFRKEGQNVTLSCEQNLNHDAMYWYRQDPGQGLRLIYYSQIVNDFQKGDIAEGYSVSREKKESFPLTVTSAQKNPTAFYLCASSSGQGRTGNTIYFGEGSWLTVV.

This clone was counted only a few times. The genes are TRBV18 and TRBJ1-3; 9 nucleotides match TRBD1. The CDR3 has 17 residues. Germline CDR1 and CDR2: KGHSH and LQKENI. Unmatched junction bases numbered 10, after V lost 5 bases and J lost 2 bases. In DNA form, the CDR3 reads TGTGCCAGCTCAGCGTCTACGGACAGGGGACCTGGAAACACCATATATTTT. As protein: CASSASTDRGPGNTIYF. Filled out from reference TRBV18 and TRBJ1-3, the complete variable domain reads NAGVMQNPRHLVRRRGQEARLRCSPMKGHSHVYWYRQLPEEGLKFMVYLQKENIIDESGMPKERFSAEFPKEGPSILRIQQVVRGDSAAYFCASSASTDRGPGNTIYFGEGSWLTVV.

The rearrangement uses TRBV5-1 and TRBJ1-4; D not resolved. The V gene lost 0 bases and the J gene lost 2 bases, with 8 bases spanning the gap. In germline, CDR1 is SGHRS, CDR2 YFSETQ. This CDR3 has 15 residues. As DNA, the CDR3 is TGCGCCAGCAGCTTGGGCGGCCGCACTAATGAAAAACTGTTTTTT. Protein: CASSLGGRTNEKLFF.

The chain joins TRBV13 to TRBJ1-1; the D is unclear. CDR3 length: 14 amino acids. V lost 6 bases and J lost 8, with 19 bases in between. Germline values: CDR1 PRHDT, CDR2 FYEKMQ (reference sequence). In DNA, the CDR3 is TGTGCCAGCAGTCAAGTAAGAGGGAGAGCCGAAGCTTTCTTT. Its translation is CASSQVRGRAEAFF.

The V call is TRBV4-3, the J call TRBJ1-6, with D hard to call. With 1 base removed from V and 9 bases from J, the gap between germline ends came to 7 bases. From germline, CDR1 is LGHNA and CDR2 YSLEER. CDR3 length: 13 residues. As DNA, the CDR3 is TGCGCCAGCAGCCAAGGGCGGGGTTCACCCCTCCACTTT. This gives the protein CASSQGRGSPLHF.